This T cell receptor (beta chain) was profiled in a study of T cell responses to AZD1222 COVID-19 vaccine. Study information: Doses given second, at about 4 or about 12 weeks, were pooled.

Germline values: CDR1 SGHRS, CDR2 YFSETQ. The CDR3 spans 14 residues. V dropped 0 bases and J dropped 7 bases, with 8 bases sitting between them. The study's findings and limits: Spike-specific TCR breadth and depth grew following two AZD1222 doses.

Assay: immunoSEQ multiplex PCR; the TCRdb copy retains only in-frame clones and omits some. This table holds roughly 150,000 clones, around 93% found once. With regard to this clone: Its specificity is unknown.

The starting material was peripheral blood, obtained on day 0 of AZD1222 vaccination. This TCR was sampled from an adult in good health. The chain combines TRBV5-1 with TRBJ1-6; D remains ambiguous. The CDR3 sequence is CASSLGLTNSPLHF. CDR3 sequence (DNA): TGCGCCAGCAGCTTGGGACTAACCAATTCACCCCTCCACTTT. The full variable domain, rest sourced from reference TRBV5-1 and TRBJ1-6, is KAGVTQTPRYLIKTRGQQVTLSCSPISGHRSVSWYQQTPGQGLQFLFEYFSETQRNKGNFPGRFSGRQFSNSRSEMNVSTLELGDSALYLCASSLGLTNSPLHFGNGTRLTVT.